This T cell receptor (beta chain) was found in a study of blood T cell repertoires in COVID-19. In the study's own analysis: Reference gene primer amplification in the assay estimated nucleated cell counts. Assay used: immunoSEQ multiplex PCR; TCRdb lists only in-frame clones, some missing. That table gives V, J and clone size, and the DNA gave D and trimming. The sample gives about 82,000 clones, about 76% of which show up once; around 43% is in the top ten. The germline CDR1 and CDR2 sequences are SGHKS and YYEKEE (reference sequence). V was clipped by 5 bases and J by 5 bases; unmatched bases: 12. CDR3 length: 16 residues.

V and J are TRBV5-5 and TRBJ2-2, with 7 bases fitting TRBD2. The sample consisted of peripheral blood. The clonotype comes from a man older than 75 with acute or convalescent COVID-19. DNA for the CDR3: TGTGCCAGCAGTACGACGGGGACCGGGGGGACCGGGGAGCTGTTTTTT. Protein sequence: CASSTTGTGGTGELFF.